Below, 16 T cell receptor beta chains from the same sample are listed, as sequenced in a study of cytomegalovirus exposure and HLA in healthy donors. In the PCR, 60 Vbeta and 13 Jbeta primers were used. Data came from immunoSEQ multiplex PCR; TCRdb stores just in-frame clones and leaves some out. The sample carries 130,000 to 150,000 clones, less than 10% recorded once. Input material: PBMCs. These receptor sequences come from a male donor in good health and CMV-seronegative.

This clone was seen a few times. V and J are TRBV6-5 and TRBJ1-5; 10 positions agree with TRBD1. Trimming cost V 5 bases and J 4 bases; bases outside gene matches: 5. Germline loops: CDR1 MNHEY, CDR2 SVGAGI. The CDR3 is made up of 15 amino acids. CDR3 residues: CASSRGQGSNQPQHF. CDR3 sequence (DNA): TGTGCCAGCAGTCGGGGACAGGGGTCTAATCAGCCCCAGCATTTT.

The rearrangement links TRBV27 to TRBJ1-4; D call uncertain. CDR1 is MNHEY, CDR2 SMNVEV, per germline (reference sequence). V was shortened by 4 bases and J by 5 bases, with 14 bases between the two germline ends. CDR3 length equals 15 residues. CDR3 loop: CASSSRSLTNEKLFF. The CDR3 coding sequence is TGTGCCAGCAGTTCCCGGTCACTCACGAATGAAAAACTGTTTTTT.

In the case of this clone: Within the sample, other DNA sequences also encode this same CDR3. The chain employs TRBV4-3 and TRBJ2-7, with 7 bases fitting TRBD1. Germline lookup yields CDR1 LGHNA and CDR2 YSLEER. CDR3 length equals 16 residues. Trimming cost V 0 bases and J 0 bases; bases outside gene matches: 5. CDR3 sequence: CASSQDVGTASYEQYF. Here the CDR3 DNA reads TGCGCCAGCAGCCAAGATGTCGGGACAGCCTCCTACGAGCAGTACTTC.

The chain couples TRBV7-9 to TRBJ1-1; 8 bases align to TRBD1. Germline assignment: CDR1 SEHNR and CDR2 FQNEAQ (reference sequence). CDR3 length equals 14 residues. With 1 base clipped from V and 9 bases from J, the junction kept 7 bases outside the gene matches. The CDR3 region is CASSLGSDRAKAFF. The CDR3 DNA is TGTGCCAGCAGCTTAGGTTCGGACAGGGCCAAAGCTTTCTTT. Supplemented by reference TRBV7-9 and TRBJ1-1, the full variable domain reads DTGVSQNPRHKITKRGQNVTFRCDPISEHNRLYWYRQTLGQGPEFLTYFQNEAQLEKSRLLSDRFSAERPKGSFSTLEIQRTEQGDSAMYLCASSLGSDRAKAFFGQGTRLTVV.

This clone was detected a few times. The chain employs TRBV18 and TRBJ1-2, with D hard to call. Germline assignment: CDR1 KGHSH and CDR2 LQKENI. With 2 bases removed from V and 4 bases from J, the gap between germline ends came to 14 bases. CDR3 length equals 15 residues. In DNA form, the CDR3 reads TGTGCCAGCTCACCAACGTCCGACACCCCCTATGGCTACACCTTC. This encodes CASSPTSDTPYGYTF.

The V and J genes are TRBV9 and TRBJ2-3; TRBD2 matches at 8 bases. Germline CDR1 is SGDLS and CDR2 is YYNGEE. With 4 bases clipped from V and 4 bases from J, the junction kept 11 bases outside the gene matches. The CDR3 is 16 amino acids. The CDR3 coding sequence is TGTGCCAGCAGCCCTAATAGCGGGATCAATCCAGATACGCAGTATTTT. It translates to CASSPNSGINPDTQYF.

This clone was counted a few times. V and J are TRBV5-1 and TRBJ1-5; unclear D gene. There are 13 residues in the CDR3. V was cut by 2 bases and J by 6 bases, with 9 bases left in between. CDR1 and CDR2 (germline): SGHRS, YFSETQ. The CDR3 DNA sequence: TGCGCCAGCAGCTTAAATGGAGGTCAGCCCCAGCATTTT. Translating it yields CASSLNGGQPQHF.

The sample holds many counts of this clone. This specimen includes other DNA sequences encoding the same CDR3. This chain links TRBV9 with TRBJ1-1, with D unclear. Germline CDR1 reads SGDLS; CDR2 reads YYNGEE. V dropped 0 bases and J dropped 0 bases, with 6 bases sitting between them. The CDR3 is 14 residues long. The CDR3, as DNA: TGTGCCAGCAGCGTAGCGGGGTTGAACACTGAAGCTTTCTTT. It codes for CASSVAGLNTEAFF.

This clone occurred a few times. This chain uses TRBV11-2 with TRBJ2-5; 7 nucleotides match TRBD1. V was pared by 5 bases and J by 5 bases, with 11 bases of the junction left unmatched. CDR3 length: 15 amino acids. The germline V gene has CDR1 SGHAT and CDR2 FQNNGV. Here the CDR3 DNA reads TGTGCCAGCAGCACCCCACAGGGGCGTTGGGAGACCCAGTACTTC. It codes for CASSTPQGRWETQYF. The variable domain in full, completed from reference TRBV11-2 and TRBJ2-5, reads EAGVAQSPRYKIIEKRQSVAFWCNPISGHATLYWYQQILGQGPKLLIQFQNNGVVDDSQLPKDRFSAERLKGVDSTLKIQPAKLEDSAVYLCASSTPQGRWETQYFGPGTRLLVL.

Remarks on this clone: One end of the junction varies from germline; a read error may be responsible. The chain joins TRBV6-1 to TRBJ2-2; 8 bases match TRBD2. In germline, CDR1 is MNHNS, CDR2 SASEGT. The CDR3 runs to 15 residues. The CDR3 here is CPKGGARGGTGELFF. For the CDR3, the DNA is TGCCCCAAGGGCGGGGCTCGGGGGGGCACCGGGGAGCTGTTTTTT.

The V and J genes are TRBV30 and TRBJ1-2; D ambiguous. V shed 2 bases and J shed 1 base, with 5 bases lying between them. The CDR3 consists of 12 residues. Germline V gene sequence: CDR1 GTSNPN, CDR2 SVGIG (reference sequence). CDR3 coding DNA: TGTGCCTGGAGTCGGGGTAACTATGGCTACACCTTC. It yields the protein CAWSRGNYGYTF.

Only a few counts were recorded for this clone. This chain connects TRBV9 to TRBJ1-1; 11 nucleotides align to TRBD1. In germline, CDR1 is SGDLS, CDR2 YYNGEE. This CDR3 has 17 residues. V gave up 5 bases and J gave up 0 bases; unmatched junction bases: 9. CDR3 protein: CASSRRDRGTMNTEAFF. The CDR3 nucleotides are TGTGCCAGCAGTCGCCGGGACAGGGGGACGATGAACACTGAAGCTTTCTTT.

This clone showed up just a few times. This rearrangement joins TRBV5-1 to TRBJ2-5, with 13 bases fitting TRBD2. Germline trimming cut 2 bases from V and 4 bases from J; bases unmatched to any gene: 2. Germline V lookup: CDR1 SGHRS, CDR2 YFSETQ. The CDR3 is 15 amino acids. CDR3 residues: CASSLRTSGGETQYF. The CDR3 DNA reads as TGCGCCAGCAGCTTAAGGACTAGCGGGGGAGAGACCCAGTACTTC. The variable domain in full, with the rest retrieved from reference TRBV5-1 and TRBJ2-5, is KAGVTQTPRYLIKTRGQQVTLSCSPISGHRSVSWYQQTPGQGLQFLFEYFSETQRNKGNFPGRFSGRQFSNSRSEMNVSTLELGDSALYLCASSLRTSGGETQYFGPGTRLLVL.

The genes are TRBV19 and TRBJ1-3; TRBD1 might be the D (6 bases). Germline V gene data show CDR1 as LNHDA and CDR2 as SQIVND (reference sequence). Between the trimmed V and J ends, which lost 6 bases and 0 bases, there was a span of 12 bases. The CDR3 is 15 amino acids. The CDR3 sequence is CASRPDSTSGNTIYF. For the CDR3, the DNA is TGTGCCAGTAGACCGGACAGCACCTCTGGAAACACCATATATTTT.

A few counts support this clone. This chain joins TRBV7-9 and TRBJ2-3; D is ambiguous. Germline CDR1 SEHNR, CDR2 FQNEAQ (reference sequence). This CDR3 is 13 amino acids long. V was shortened by 1 base and J by 13 bases, with 15 bases between the two germline ends. The DNA for the CDR3 is TGTGCCAGCAGCTTAGTGAAAAACAGTCCAGAGTATTTT. Residues: CASSLVKNSPEYF.

The genes are TRBV11-3 and TRBJ2-7, with D tentatively TRBD2 (6 bases). V shed 3 bases and J shed 4 bases, with 13 bases lying between them. This CDR3 comprises 14 residues. Germline V gene sequence: CDR1 SGHNT, CDR2 YENEEA. DNA for the CDR3: TGTGCCAGCAGCTTGCGGGGAGACAGTTACGAGCAGTACTTC. Its protein is CASSLRGDSYEQYF.